This T cell receptor beta chain was recorded in a study of T cells in Graves' hyperthyroidism and ophthalmopathy. The TCR beta CDR3 regions underwent amplification using RNA transcripts as the source. A first-round RT-PCR of the TCR CDR3 used the HTBI primer set. TCRdb used MiXCR to reprocess the multiplex PCR reads, holding one entry per CDR3 protein. This table has 490,000 or so distinct CDR3 sequences, around a fifth appearing once. Exclusions: uncontrolled infection, other autoimmune disease, pregnancy, lactation. The diagnostic basis comprised clinical symptoms, serum thyroxine and TRAb, thyroid ultrasound and orbital computed tomography. Extraction of PBMCs used roughly 9.6 ml of fresh peripheral blood. CDR1 and CDR2 (germline): SGHTA, FQGNSA. The germline V and J ends were trimmed by 6 bases and 0 bases, with 13 bases remaining between them. The CDR3 has 15 amino acids. The table lists this clonotype with a few counts. The antigen remains unidentified.

Study-level findings and limits: In the analysis, a 13 V-J model separated ophthalmopathy from stable hyperthyroidism.

This TCR derives from a woman aged 70-85 years with Graves' ophthalmopathy. The sample was blood. This chain links TRBV7-2 with TRBJ2-3; D is undetermined. CDR3 residues: CASRGQDPSTDTQYF. CDR3 sequence (DNA): TGTGCCAGCAGAGGCCAGGATCCTAGCACAGATACGCAGTATTTT.